This T cell receptor (beta chain) comes out of a study of lymphopenia after photon versus proton radiotherapy. Study-wide results and limits: Better survival with proton therapy was suggested as possible, not demonstrated. Under photons, naive T cells and diversity fell while effector/memory populations rose. A bigger post-nadir fall in TCR diversity correlated inversely with survival time in deceased patients. Oligoclonal CD8+ Temra expansion after nadir drove photon patients' diversity drop.

Trimming at V came to 4 bases and at J to 10 bases, leaving 9 bases not matched to a gene. Germline V CDR1 and CDR2: SGHKS, YYEKEE (reference sequence). The CDR3 runs to 13 residues. Turning to this clone: Its specificity is unknown.

Sequenced by immunoSEQ multiplex PCR; TCRdb stores in-frame clones only, minus some. The sample has 6,000 to 6,500 clones; roughly nine tenths are singletons. J is TRBJ1-2 and V is TRBV5-5, with 8 positions matching TRBD1. Sequencing used peripheral blood, obtained from a patient treated with photon-based radiotherapy. The receptor was derived from a man in his fifties or sixties with cholangiocarcinoma. CDR3 residues: CASSPGTGNVYTF. The CDR3, as DNA: TGTGCCAGCAGCCCTGGGACAGGAAACGTCTACACCTTC.